The sequence of this T cell receptor beta chain was determined in a study of blood T cells in healthy people across ages. Overall study results and limits: Donors of long life had a larger count of naive CD4+ cells and greater diversity than aged donors.

Trimming shortened V by 10 bases and J by 3 bases, and 22 bases separated the two germline ends. The CDR3 extends over 15 amino acids. The germline V gene encodes CDR1 LGHDT and CDR2 YNNKEL (reference sequence). Each donor gave roughly 9.2 milliliters of peripheral blood. Remarks on this clonotype: No antigen is known for it.

It was with a sample-barcoded 5' primer and a J-beta primer mix that a second PCR of roughly 6 to 12 cycles was run. Each cDNA molecule, via a template-switch adaptor with 12 random nucleotides, was tagged. CDR3-containing paired-end reads numbering at least 2.5 million came from each sample. Using its own MiXCR run on the 5' RACE reads, TCRdb lists one record per CDR3 protein. Of 1.5 million to 2 million distinct CDR3 sequences listed, roughly 52% are singletons. The TCR comes from a woman aged 40 to 50 in good health. The rearrangement links TRBV3-1 to TRBJ2-7; the D gene is possibly TRBD1 (6 bases). The sample was blood. CDR3 DNA: TGTGCCATCGAAGTTCAGGGGCCGCGGTTCTACGAGCAGTACTTC. Protein sequence: CAIEVQGPRFYEQYF.